The rows below give T cell receptor beta chains drawn from one sample of a study of blood T cell repertoires in COVID-19. TCRdb's table, derived via immunoSEQ multiplex PCR, lists solely in-frame clones and lacks some. This table holds over 60,000 clones, more than 75% found once. Sequencing input: peripheral blood. The source of these receptors is a man aged 65-85 years with active or convalescent COVID-19. Each CDR3 is given with its conserved first and last residue. Clone size is shown for a subset of rows, as once, few, many or a class of expanded clone.

CDR3 length: 14; J gene: TRBJ1-2; clone size: once; V gene: TRBV5-5; CDR3 protein: CASSPSDTARGYTF
CDR3 length: 15; J gene: TRBJ1-4; clone size: NA; V gene: TRBV25-1; CDR3 protein: CASSDGTGNNEKLFF
CDR3 length: 14; J gene: TRBJ2-1; clone size: NA; V gene: TRBV9; CDR3 protein: CASSVWGDRNEQFF
CDR3 length: 15; J gene: TRBJ2-1; clone size: NA; V gene: TRBV3-1/TRBV3-2; CDR3 protein: CASSQRGQGWNEQFF
CDR3 length: 13; J gene: TRBJ2-7; clone size: once; V gene: TRBV20-1; CDR3 protein: CSASSRSSYEQYF
CDR3 length: 13; J gene: TRBJ2-1; clone size: NA; V gene: TRBV7-8; CDR3 protein: CASSLQDREERFF
CDR3 length: 15; J gene: TRBJ1-1; clone size: NA; V gene: TRBV7-8; CDR3 protein: CASRPGQGANTEAFF
CDR3 length: 14; J gene: TRBJ2-3; clone size: NA; V gene: TRBV24-1; CDR3 protein: CATSDAGDHVTQYF
CDR3 length: 16; J gene: TRBJ2-7; clone size: NA; V gene: TRBV5-4; CDR3 protein: CASSLGGAGGPYEQYF
CDR3 length: 12; J gene: TRBJ1-2; clone size: NA; V gene: TRBV30; CDR3 protein: CAWSVPGGGYTF
CDR3 length: 15; J gene: TRBJ2-5; clone size: NA; V gene: TRBV7-9; CDR3 protein: CASRPGQGFQETQYF
CDR3 length: 16; J gene: TRBJ2-3; clone size: NA; V gene: TRBV5-4; CDR3 protein: CASSLGTSRSTDTQYF
CDR3 length: 14; J gene: TRBJ1-5; clone size: NA; V gene: TRBV6-1; CDR3 protein: CASSDQQGNQPQHF
CDR3 length: 13; J gene: TRBJ1-1; clone size: once; V gene: TRBV5-1; CDR3 protein: CASSDTGGTEAFF
CDR3 length: 15; J gene: TRBJ2-7; clone size: NA; V gene: TRBV6-5; CDR3 protein: CASSKTGQANYEQYF
CDR3 length: 16; J gene: TRBJ2-3; clone size: NA; V gene: TRBV2; CDR3 protein: CASIRWTPTSTDTQYF
CDR3 length: 13; J gene: TRBJ2-5; clone size: NA; V gene: TRBV15; CDR3 protein: CATSPGGRETQYF
CDR3 length: 14; J gene: TRBJ1-6; clone size: NA; V gene: TRBV6-5; CDR3 protein: CASKLKQGYAPLHF
CDR3 length: 14; J gene: TRBJ1-2; clone size: NA; V gene: TRBV28; CDR3 protein: CASSFLQGVYGYTF
CDR3 length: 16; J gene: TRBJ2-2; clone size: NA; V gene: TRBV19; CDR3 protein: CASSIVPILNTGELFF
CDR3 length: 17; J gene: TRBJ2-3; clone size: NA; V gene: TRBV5-1; CDR3 protein: CASSLSQGATSTDTQYF
CDR3 length: 15; J gene: TRBJ1-6; clone size: NA; V gene: TRBV30; CDR3 protein: CAWSWASSYNSPLHF
CDR3 length: 16; J gene: TRBJ1-1; clone size: NA; V gene: TRBV5-6; CDR3 protein: CASSFISGVGEAEAFF